The source of this T cell receptor beta chain is a study of Graves' ophthalmopathy and Graves' hyperthyroidism. The TCR beta CDR3 regions underwent amplification from RNA transcripts. First-round RT-PCR used HTBI primers; second-round multiplex PCR followed. TCRdb processed the multiplex PCR reads anew with MiXCR; each CDR3 protein has one entry. The sample consists of about 1.1 million distinct CDR3 sequences, roughly two fifths of them appearing once. This clonotype was counted at least ten times. Its antigen is undetermined. Whole-study findings and limits: Clonotypes were expanded in thyroid at above 0.001 frequency, and most also appeared in blood. Ophthalmopathy progression predictions by the model showed about 75% specificity and roughly 70% sensitivity.

The sample was peripheral blood or thyroid tissue (not recorded which). The TCR comes from an adult man with Graves' hyperthyroidism.

The chain's CDR3 is CSARGTGRNTGELFF. Written as DNA, the CDR3 is TGCAGTGCTAGAGGGACAGGGCGGAACACCGGGGAGCTGTTTTTT. J is TRBJ2-2 and V is TRBV20-1; 8 bases agree with TRBD1. The germline V gene encodes CDR1 DFQATT and CDR2 SNEGSKA (reference sequence). With V trimmed by 1 base and J by 1 base, 2 bases remained unmatched. The length of the CDR3 is 15 residues.